Listed below are T cell receptor beta chains from one sample, sequenced in a study of CD8 T cells in ankylosing spondylitis. Using its own MiXCR run on the 5' RACE reads, TCRdb lists one record per CDR3 protein. Among some 140,000 distinct CDR3 sequences listed, approximately 8.4% were seen once. Source material: synovial fluid, either unsorted or a sorted T cell fraction (not recorded which). The source is a male donor with ankylosing spondylitis. CDR3s include the opening cysteine and the closing phenylalanine or tryptophan. A D gene is named only where the DNA matches it firmly. For some rows the clone size is stated as once, few or many, or as a class when expanded; others skip it.

d_gene: .; v_gene: TRBV29-1; abundance: few; j_gene: TRBJ1-4; CDR3nt: TGCAGCGTTGAACTGGCCAATACTAATGAAAAACTGTTTTTT; CDR3aa: CSVELANTNEKLFF
d_gene: TRBD1; v_gene: TRBV4-3; abundance: many; j_gene: TRBJ2-4; CDR3nt: TGCGCCAGCAGCCTCATACAGGGGCCCCTCGGAAACATTCAGTACTTC; CDR3aa: CASSLIQGPLGNIQYF
d_gene: .; v_gene: TRBV5-1; abundance: few; j_gene: TRBJ2-7; CDR3nt: TGCGCCAGCAGCTTGGCCACTTGGAGCGGCGAGCAGTACTTC; CDR3aa: CASSLATWSGEQYF
d_gene: .; v_gene: TRBV20-1; abundance: few; j_gene: TRBJ1-5; CDR3nt: TGCAGTGCTAGAGATGGGGAAATGGGGAATCAGCCCCAGCATTTT; CDR3aa: CSARDGEMGNQPQHF
d_gene: .; v_gene: TRBV20-1; abundance: .; j_gene: TRBJ2-5; CDR3nt: TGCAGTGCTAGGGGGAACAAGTACCAAGAGACCCAGTACTTC; CDR3aa: CSARGNKYQETQYF
d_gene: TRBD2; v_gene: TRBV6-1; abundance: .; j_gene: TRBJ2-2; CDR3nt: TGTGCCACCCATCGGGGGGGCACGGACACCGGGGAGCTGTTTTTT; CDR3aa: CATHRGGTDTGELFF
d_gene: .; v_gene: TRBV20-1; abundance: .; j_gene: TRBJ1-2; CDR3nt: TGCACAGCTCCGTTCTCGAGCTATGGCTACACCTTC; CDR3aa: CTAPFSSYGYTF
d_gene: .; v_gene: TRBV7-9; abundance: many; j_gene: TRBJ1-3; CDR3nt: TGTGCCAGCAGCCCTCGATCCGGAAACACCATATATTTT; CDR3aa: CASSPRSGNTIYF
d_gene: TRBD2; v_gene: TRBV20-1; abundance: .; j_gene: TRBJ2-2; CDR3nt: TGCAGTGCTAGGCCAAGAGCGGGAGGGCGCACCGGGGAGCTGTTTTTT; CDR3aa: CSARPRAGGRTGELFF
d_gene: .; v_gene: TRBV5-1; abundance: many; j_gene: TRBJ1-1; CDR3nt: TGCGCCAGCAGCTTGTTAAGGGGATCGTATGAAGCTTTCTTT; CDR3aa: CASSLLRGSYEAFF
d_gene: .; v_gene: TRBV6-2/TRBV6-3; abundance: many; j_gene: TRBJ2-6; CDR3nt: TGTGCCAGCGACTGGTCTGGGGCCAACGTCCTGACTTTC; CDR3aa: CASDWSGANVLTF
d_gene: TRBD2; v_gene: TRBV6-2/TRBV6-3; abundance: few; j_gene: TRBJ2-3; CDR3nt: TGTGCCAGCAGTTACCGGGGGGGGTCAGATACGCAGTATTTT; CDR3aa: CASSYRGGSDTQYF
d_gene: .; v_gene: TRBV28; abundance: many; j_gene: TRBJ2-3; CDR3nt: TGTGCCAGCAACCGGGACTCCCCCACAGATACGCAGTATTTT; CDR3aa: CASNRDSPTDTQYF
d_gene: .; v_gene: TRBV7-9; abundance: many; j_gene: TRBJ1-5; CDR3nt: TGTGCCAGCAGCCTAGGTGACACAGGCAATCAGCCCCAGCATTTT; CDR3aa: CASSLGDTGNQPQHF
d_gene: TRBD1; v_gene: TRBV5-1; abundance: many; j_gene: TRBJ1-1; CDR3nt: TGCGCCAGCCGTACAGGGGGCTCTGAAGCTTTCTTT; CDR3aa: CASRTGGSEAFF
d_gene: .; v_gene: TRBV20-1; abundance: few; j_gene: TRBJ1-2; CDR3nt: TGCAGTGTTATGAATGCCGCTTATGGCTACACCTTC; CDR3aa: CSVMNAAYGYTF
d_gene: .; v_gene: TRBV7-6; abundance: few; j_gene: TRBJ2-7; CDR3nt: TGTGCCAGCAGCTCTAGACTGGGTGCCGAGCAGTACTTC; CDR3aa: CASSSRLGAEQYF
d_gene: .; v_gene: TRBV5-1; abundance: many; j_gene: TRBJ2-1; CDR3nt: TGCGCCAGCACTCGGGACCCGTTGTCCTGGGATGAGCAGTTCTTC; CDR3aa: CASTRDPLSWDEQFF
d_gene: .; v_gene: TRBV27; abundance: .; j_gene: TRBJ2-1; CDR3nt: TGTGCCAGCAGTTTTAGGGCGGGTAGGGGGTACAATGAGCAGTTCTTC; CDR3aa: CASSFRAGRGYNEQFF
d_gene: .; v_gene: TRBV9; abundance: few; j_gene: TRBJ2-3; CDR3nt: TGTGCCAGCAGCACCTCCGGGAAATTAGATACGCAGTATTTT; CDR3aa: CASSTSGKLDTQYF
d_gene: .; v_gene: TRBV18; abundance: many; j_gene: TRBJ1-1; CDR3nt: TGTGCCAGCTCACCGGGATTTTTGGGCACTGAAGCTTTCTTT; CDR3aa: CASSPGFLGTEAFF
d_gene: .; v_gene: TRBV20-1; abundance: few; j_gene: TRBJ2-1; CDR3nt: TGCAGTGCTAGGGGGTTAACTTACAATGAGCAGTTCTTC; CDR3aa: CSARGLTYNEQFF
d_gene: .; v_gene: TRBV20-1; abundance: many; j_gene: TRBJ2-3; CDR3nt: TGCAGTGCTGGGAGTCGGACGAGGGGTACGCAGTATTTT; CDR3aa: CSAGSRTRGTQYF
d_gene: TRBD1; v_gene: TRBV10-3; abundance: .; j_gene: TRBJ1-1; CDR3nt: TGTGCCTCGAGATGGGACAGGAAGAACACTGAAGCTTTCTTT; CDR3aa: CASRWDRKNTEAFF
d_gene: TRBD1; v_gene: TRBV7-2; abundance: few; j_gene: TRBJ2-1; CDR3nt: TGTGCCAGCAGCTTAACAAGGGACAGGGGTGGAGATGAGCAGTTCTTC; CDR3aa: CASSLTRDRGGDEQFF
d_gene: TRBD1; v_gene: TRBV20-1; abundance: few; j_gene: TRBJ1-1; CDR3nt: TGCAGTGCTAGAGCGCCACAGGGGATGAACACTGAAGCTTTCTTT; CDR3aa: CSARAPQGMNTEAFF
d_gene: .; v_gene: TRBV6-2/TRBV6-3; abundance: .; j_gene: TRBJ1-2; CDR3nt: TGTGCCAGCAGTTACTCCACAGGGAGCACTAACTATGGCTACACCTTC; CDR3aa: CASSYSTGSTNYGYTF
d_gene: TRBD2; v_gene: TRBV5-1; abundance: many; j_gene: TRBJ2-7; CDR3nt: TGCGCCAGCAGGATGAGTATGACTAGCGGCACCTACGAGCAGTACTTC; CDR3aa: CASRMSMTSGTYEQYF
d_gene: .; v_gene: TRBV11-2; abundance: few; j_gene: TRBJ2-7; CDR3nt: TGTGCCAGCAGCTTAGAGGGTGGGACCGTTACTTACGAGCAGTACTTC; CDR3aa: CASSLEGGTVTYEQYF
d_gene: TRBD1; v_gene: TRBV5-4; abundance: .; j_gene: TRBJ2-5; CDR3nt: TGTGCCAGCAGCTTGTTCTCCACAGGGGTTTCAGAGACCCAGTACTTC; CDR3aa: CASSLFSTGVSETQYF
d_gene: TRBD1; v_gene: TRBV12-3/TRBV12-4; abundance: many; j_gene: TRBJ1-1; CDR3nt: TGTGCCAGCAGTCGACGAACAGGGGATCCTGAAGCTTTCTTT; CDR3aa: CASSRRTGDPEAFF
d_gene: .; v_gene: TRBV7-2; abundance: few; j_gene: TRBJ1-4; CDR3nt: TGTGCCAGCAGCTTAGCGCGGGAAGGGGTGGGAAAACTGTTTTTT; CDR3aa: CASSLAREGVGKLFF
d_gene: TRBD1; v_gene: TRBV4-3; abundance: many; j_gene: TRBJ2-7; CDR3nt: TGCGCCAGCAGCCAGCTACAGGGGTTTACCTACGAGCAGTACTTC; CDR3aa: CASSQLQGFTYEQYF
d_gene: TRBD1; v_gene: TRBV29-1; abundance: .; j_gene: TRBJ2-2; CDR3nt: TGCAGCGGGAGACAGGGGACGGACACCGGGGAGCTGTTTTTT; CDR3aa: CSGRQGTDTGELFF
d_gene: .; v_gene: TRBV7-2; abundance: many; j_gene: TRBJ1-5; CDR3nt: TGTGCCAGCAGCTCCAACCGGGTGATTTCGACCCAGCATTTT; CDR3aa: CASSSNRVISTQHF
d_gene: .; v_gene: TRBV29-1; abundance: .; j_gene: TRBJ2-2; CDR3nt: TGCAGCGTTGCCCCTGACAAGAACACCGGGGAGCTGTTTTTT; CDR3aa: CSVAPDKNTGELFF
d_gene: .; v_gene: TRBV4-2; abundance: .; j_gene: TRBJ1-4; CDR3nt: TGTGCCAGCAGCCAAGGGGACGCAGATCAAGCGAATGAAAAACTGTTTTTT; CDR3aa: CASSQGDADQANEKLFF
d_gene: TRBD2; v_gene: TRBV5-1; abundance: many; j_gene: TRBJ2-1; CDR3nt: TGCGCCAGCAGCTTGTGGGGAGGGCCGATTAGTTCCTACAATGAGCAGTTCTTC; CDR3aa: CASSLWGGPISSYNEQFF
d_gene: TRBD1; v_gene: TRBV2; abundance: .; j_gene: TRBJ1-5; CDR3nt: TGTGCCAGCAGTGCTGGACAGGGCGGATTCCAGCCCCAGCATTTT; CDR3aa: CASSAGQGGFQPQHF
d_gene: .; v_gene: TRBV28; abundance: many; j_gene: TRBJ2-7; CDR3nt: TGTGCCAGCAGTACCCCCGGCAGGTCCTACGAGCAGTACTTC; CDR3aa: CASSTPGRSYEQYF
d_gene: .; v_gene: TRBV14; abundance: few; j_gene: TRBJ1-1; CDR3nt: TGTGCCAGCAGCTACACCACGAACACTGAAGCTTTCTTT; CDR3aa: CASSYTTNTEAFF
d_gene: .; v_gene: TRBV7-2; abundance: .; j_gene: TRBJ2-1; CDR3nt: TGTGCCAGCAGCTTGATGTCGGGGGGCCTCAATGAGCAGTTCTTC; CDR3aa: CASSLMSGGLNEQFF
d_gene: TRBD1; v_gene: TRBV12-3/TRBV12-4; abundance: .; j_gene: TRBJ1-2; CDR3nt: TGTGCCAGCACCCTGGGGTATGGGACAGGGGGCGCCGGGGGCTACACCTTC; CDR3aa: CASTLGYGTGGAGGYTF
d_gene: TRBD2; v_gene: TRBV20-1; abundance: few; j_gene: TRBJ2-1; CDR3nt: TGCAGTGCTAGTTTGGCTAGCGGGAGCAATGAGCAGTTCTTC; CDR3aa: CSASLASGSNEQFF
d_gene: TRBD2; v_gene: TRBV12-3/TRBV12-4; abundance: few; j_gene: TRBJ2-5; CDR3nt: TGTGCCAGCAGTTTGGCTAGCGGGGGATGGAAGACCCAGTACTTC; CDR3aa: CASSLASGGWKTQYF
d_gene: TRBD1; v_gene: TRBV20-1; abundance: .; j_gene: TRBJ1-4; CDR3nt: TGCAGTGTCTATCACTCGCAGGGGGATAATGAAAAACTGTTTTTT; CDR3aa: CSVYHSQGDNEKLFF
d_gene: .; v_gene: TRBV3-1; abundance: .; j_gene: TRBJ1-6; CDR3nt: TGTGCCTCCTGCAAACAGGTCCCTGGTTCACCCCTCCACTTT; CDR3aa: CASCKQVPGSPLHF
d_gene: TRBD1; v_gene: TRBV20-1; abundance: many; j_gene: TRBJ1-5; CDR3nt: TGCAGTGCTAGAGATTACAGGGGAGGATATCAGCCCCAGCATTTT; CDR3aa: CSARDYRGGYQPQHF
d_gene: .; v_gene: TRBV6-1; abundance: .; j_gene: TRBJ2-5; CDR3nt: TGTGCCAGCAGGCCTCGCGGTGGGGAGACCCAGTACTTC; CDR3aa: CASRPRGGETQYF
d_gene: TRBD1; v_gene: TRBV7-8; abundance: few; j_gene: TRBJ2-1; CDR3nt: TGTGCCAGCAGCCCCTTCCCGGGACAGGGACTCGAGCAGTTCTTC; CDR3aa: CASSPFPGQGLEQFF
d_gene: TRBD2; v_gene: TRBV12-3/TRBV12-4; abundance: few; j_gene: TRBJ2-1; CDR3nt: TGTGCCAGCAGTTTGGCGGGGGGGAGTGGAGGTGAGCAGTTCTTC; CDR3aa: CASSLAGGSGGEQFF
d_gene: TRBD1; v_gene: TRBV6-2/TRBV6-3; abundance: many; j_gene: TRBJ2-3; CDR3nt: TGTGCCTCAGCGACCGGGACAGGGGGCACAGATACGCAGTATTTT; CDR3aa: CASATGTGGTDTQYF
d_gene: TRBD1; v_gene: TRBV7-2; abundance: .; j_gene: TRBJ2-7; CDR3nt: TGTGCCAGCAGCTTAGAAAGACAGGGGCAGCAGTACTTC; CDR3aa: CASSLERQGQQYF
d_gene: .; v_gene: TRBV29-1; abundance: many; j_gene: TRBJ2-5; CDR3nt: TGCAGCGTTGACGGGGGCTGGGCCCAGTACTTC; CDR3aa: CSVDGGWAQYF